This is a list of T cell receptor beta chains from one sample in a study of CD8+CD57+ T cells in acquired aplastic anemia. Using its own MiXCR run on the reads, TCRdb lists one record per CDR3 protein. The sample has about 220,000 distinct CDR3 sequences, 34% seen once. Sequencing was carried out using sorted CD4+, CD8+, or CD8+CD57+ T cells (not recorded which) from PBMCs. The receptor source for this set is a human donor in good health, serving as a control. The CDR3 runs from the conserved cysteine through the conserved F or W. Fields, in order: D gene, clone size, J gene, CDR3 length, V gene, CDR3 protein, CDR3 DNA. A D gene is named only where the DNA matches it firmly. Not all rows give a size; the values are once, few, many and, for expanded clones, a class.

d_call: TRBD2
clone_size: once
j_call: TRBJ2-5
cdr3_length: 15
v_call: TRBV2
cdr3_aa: CASSSGLAGLKTQYF
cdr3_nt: TGTGCCAGCAGTAGTGGACTAGCGGGATTGAAGACCCAGTACTTC

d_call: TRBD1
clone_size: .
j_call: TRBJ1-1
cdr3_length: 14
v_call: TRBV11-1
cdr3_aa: CASSLATGPAGAFF
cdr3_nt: TGTGCCAGCAGCTTAGCGACAGGGCCGGCGGGAGCTTTCTTT

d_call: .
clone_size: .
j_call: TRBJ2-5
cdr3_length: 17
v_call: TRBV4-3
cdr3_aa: CASSQDLGGPDGETQYF
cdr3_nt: TGCGCCAGCAGCCAAGATTTAGGAGGGCCGGACGGGGAGACCCAGTACTTC

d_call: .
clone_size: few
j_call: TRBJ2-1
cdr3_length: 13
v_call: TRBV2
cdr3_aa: CASSGETAAEQFF
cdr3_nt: TGTGCCAGCAGTGGGGAGACAGCGGCTGAGCAGTTCTTC

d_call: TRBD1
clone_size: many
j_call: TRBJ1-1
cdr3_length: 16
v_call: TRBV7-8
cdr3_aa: CASSPRTGITNTEAFF
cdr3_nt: TGTGCCAGCAGCCCACGGACAGGGATAACGAACACTGAAGCTTTCTTT

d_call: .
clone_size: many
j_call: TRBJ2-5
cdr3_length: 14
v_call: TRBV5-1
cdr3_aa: CASSLYLGSETQYF
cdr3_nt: TGCGCCAGCAGCTTGTATCTGGGATCGGAGACCCAGTACTTC

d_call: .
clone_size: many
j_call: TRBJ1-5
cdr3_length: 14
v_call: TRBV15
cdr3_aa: CATRGQLSNQPQHF
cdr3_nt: TGTGCCACCCGAGGACAGCTTAGCAATCAGCCCCAGCATTTT

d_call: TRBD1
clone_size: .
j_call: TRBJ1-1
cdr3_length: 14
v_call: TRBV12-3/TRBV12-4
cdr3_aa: CASSIWTGGTEAFF
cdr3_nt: TGTGCCAGCAGCATCTGGACAGGGGGCACTGAAGCTTTCTTT

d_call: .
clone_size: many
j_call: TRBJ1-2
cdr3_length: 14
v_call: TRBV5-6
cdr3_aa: CASSLVDRNYGYTF
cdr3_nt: TGTGCCAGCAGCTTGGTTGACAGAAACTATGGCTACACCTTC

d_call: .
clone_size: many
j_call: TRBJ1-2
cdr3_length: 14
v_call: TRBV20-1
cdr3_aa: CSVPTREWGYGYTF
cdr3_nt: TGCAGTGTCCCGACCAGGGAGTGGGGCTATGGCTACACCTTC

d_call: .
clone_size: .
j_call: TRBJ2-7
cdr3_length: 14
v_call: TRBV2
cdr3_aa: CASRTGGDSYEQYF
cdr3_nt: TGTGCCAGCAGGACAGGAGGGGACTCCTACGAGCAGTACTTC

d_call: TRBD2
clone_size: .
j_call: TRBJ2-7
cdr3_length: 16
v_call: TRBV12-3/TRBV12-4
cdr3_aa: CASSSGLAGPSYEQYF
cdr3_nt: TGTGCCAGCAGTTCGGGACTAGCGGGCCCCTCCTACGAGCAGTACTTC

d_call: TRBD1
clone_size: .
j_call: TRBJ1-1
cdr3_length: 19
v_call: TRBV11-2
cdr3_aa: CASSKKGTGGFLLFTEAFF
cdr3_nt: TGTGCCAGCAGCAAGAAGGGGACAGGGGGCTTTCTCTTGTTCACTGAAGCTTTCTTT

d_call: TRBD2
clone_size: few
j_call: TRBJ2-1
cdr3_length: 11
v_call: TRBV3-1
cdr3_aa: CASSTAGGKFF
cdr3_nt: TGTGCCAGCAGTACAGCGGGAGGCAAGTTCTTC

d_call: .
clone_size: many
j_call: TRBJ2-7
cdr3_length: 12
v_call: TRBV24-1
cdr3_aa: CATAAPRGEQYF
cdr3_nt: TGTGCCACCGCGGCACCTCGGGGCGAGCAGTACTTC

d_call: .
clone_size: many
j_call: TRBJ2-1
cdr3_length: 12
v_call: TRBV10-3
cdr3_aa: CAIKRTDNEQFF
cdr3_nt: TGTGCCATCAAGAGGACTGATAATGAGCAGTTCTTC

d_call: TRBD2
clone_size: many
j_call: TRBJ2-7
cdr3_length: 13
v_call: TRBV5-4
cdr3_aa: CASSRGGDPEQYF
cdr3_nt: TGTGCCAGCAGCCGGGGGGGGGACCCCGAGCAGTACTTC

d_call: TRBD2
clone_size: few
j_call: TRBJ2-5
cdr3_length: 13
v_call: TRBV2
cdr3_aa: CASRRLAGGTQYF
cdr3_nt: TGTGCCAGCAGGCGACTAGCGGGGGGGACCCAGTACTTC

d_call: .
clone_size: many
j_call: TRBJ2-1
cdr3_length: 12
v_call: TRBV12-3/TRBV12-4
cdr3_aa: CASTIPYNEQFF
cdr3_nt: TGTGCCAGCACCATACCCTACAATGAGCAGTTCTTC

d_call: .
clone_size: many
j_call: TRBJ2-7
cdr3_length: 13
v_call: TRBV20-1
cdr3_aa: CSATWRGSYEQYF
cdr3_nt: TGCAGTGCTACCTGGAGGGGTTCCTACGAGCAGTACTTC

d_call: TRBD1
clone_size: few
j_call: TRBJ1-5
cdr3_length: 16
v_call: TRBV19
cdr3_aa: CASNLDREYRNQPQHF
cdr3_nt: TGTGCCAGTAACCTGGACAGGGAGTACCGCAATCAGCCCCAGCATTTT

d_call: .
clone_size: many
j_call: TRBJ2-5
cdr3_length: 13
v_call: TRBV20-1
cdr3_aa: CSARETISETQYF
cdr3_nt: TGCAGTGCTAGAGAGACCATCTCGGAGACCCAGTACTTC

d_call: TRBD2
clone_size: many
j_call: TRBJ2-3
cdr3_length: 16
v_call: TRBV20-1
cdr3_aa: CSAPNLAGVSTDTQYF
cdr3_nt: TGCAGTGCGCCTAATCTAGCGGGGGTTAGCACAGATACGCAGTATTTT

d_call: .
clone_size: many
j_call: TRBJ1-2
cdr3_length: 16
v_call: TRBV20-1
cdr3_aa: CSARDPKQVFNYGYTF
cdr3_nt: TGCAGTGCTAGAGATCCGAAGCAGGTTTTTAACTATGGCTACACCTTC

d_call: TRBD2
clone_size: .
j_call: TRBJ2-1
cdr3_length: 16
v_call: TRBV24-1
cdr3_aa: CVTSRTSGSSYNEQFF
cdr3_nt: TGTGTCACCTCCAGGACTAGCGGGAGCTCCTACAATGAGCAGTTCTTC

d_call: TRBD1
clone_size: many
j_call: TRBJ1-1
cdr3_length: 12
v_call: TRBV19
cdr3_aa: CASGTGRSEAFF
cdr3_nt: TGTGCCAGTGGGACAGGGCGATCGGAAGCTTTCTTT

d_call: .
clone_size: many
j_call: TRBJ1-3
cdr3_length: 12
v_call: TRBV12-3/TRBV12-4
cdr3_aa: CASSNAGNTIYF
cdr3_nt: TGTGCCAGCAGTAATGCTGGAAACACCATATATTTT

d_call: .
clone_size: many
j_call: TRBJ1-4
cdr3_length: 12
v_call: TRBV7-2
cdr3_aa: CASSFGIEKLFF
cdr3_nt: TGTGCCAGCAGCTTTGGGATCGAAAAACTGTTTTTT

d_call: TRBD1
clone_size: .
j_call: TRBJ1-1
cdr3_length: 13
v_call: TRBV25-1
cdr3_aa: CASRRGGDTVAFF
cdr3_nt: TGTGCCAGCAGAAGAGGGGGCGACACTGTAGCTTTCTTT

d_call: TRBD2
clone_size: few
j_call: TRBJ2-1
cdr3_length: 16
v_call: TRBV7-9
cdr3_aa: CASSGVAGDSYNEQFF
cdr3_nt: TGTGCCAGCAGCGGGGTAGCGGGAGATTCCTACAATGAGCAGTTCTTC

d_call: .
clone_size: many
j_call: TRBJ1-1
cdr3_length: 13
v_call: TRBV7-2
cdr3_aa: CASSFTRNTEAFF
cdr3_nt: TGTGCCAGCAGCTTTACAAGGAACACTGAAGCTTTCTTT

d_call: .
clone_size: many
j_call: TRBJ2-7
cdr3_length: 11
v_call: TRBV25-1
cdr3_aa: CASSAFIGQYF
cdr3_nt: TGTGCCAGCAGTGCCTTTATTGGGCAGTACTTC

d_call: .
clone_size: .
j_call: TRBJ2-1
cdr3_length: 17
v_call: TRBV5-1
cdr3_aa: CASSLAIGTGPYNERFF
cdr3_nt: TGCGCCAGCAGCTTGGCGATTGGGACGGGGCCTTACAATGAGCGGTTCTTC

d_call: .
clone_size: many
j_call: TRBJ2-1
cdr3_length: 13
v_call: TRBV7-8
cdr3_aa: CASSLAQNNEQFF
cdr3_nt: TGTGCCAGCAGCTTAGCCCAGAACAATGAGCAGTTCTTC

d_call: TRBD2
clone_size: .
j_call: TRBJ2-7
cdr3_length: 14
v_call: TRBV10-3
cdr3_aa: CAISVLAGGYEQYF
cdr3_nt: TGTGCCATCAGTGTACTAGCGGGAGGGTACGAGCAGTACTTC

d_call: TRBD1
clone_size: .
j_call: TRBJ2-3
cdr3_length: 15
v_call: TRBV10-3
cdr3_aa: CAISEGGRGTDTQYF
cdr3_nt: TGTGCCATCAGTGAAGGGGGCAGGGGCACAGATACGCAGTATTTT

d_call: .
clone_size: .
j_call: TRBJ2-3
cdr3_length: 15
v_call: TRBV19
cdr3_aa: CASNPGRGGTDTQYF
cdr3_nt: TGTGCCAGTAACCCGGGGCGAGGTGGGACAGATACGCAGTATTTT

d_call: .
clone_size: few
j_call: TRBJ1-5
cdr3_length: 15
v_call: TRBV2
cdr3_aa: CASSAKAVSNQPQHF
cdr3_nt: TGTGCCAGCAGTGCAAAGGCGGTTAGCAATCAGCCCCAGCATTTT

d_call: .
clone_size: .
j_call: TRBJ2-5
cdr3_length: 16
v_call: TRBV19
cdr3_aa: CASSLKDPWGEETQYF
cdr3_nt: TGTGCCAGTAGCCTCAAAGACCCCTGGGGGGAAGAGACCCAGTACTTC

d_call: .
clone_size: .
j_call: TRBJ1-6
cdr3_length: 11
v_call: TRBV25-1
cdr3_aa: CASSLGLSLHF
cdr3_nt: TGTGCCAGCAGTTTGGGTTTGTCCCTCCACTTT

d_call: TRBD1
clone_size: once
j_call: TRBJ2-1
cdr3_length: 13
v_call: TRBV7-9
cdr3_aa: CAIGQGAYNEQFF
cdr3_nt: TGTGCCATCGGACAGGGGGCCTACAATGAGCAGTTCTTC